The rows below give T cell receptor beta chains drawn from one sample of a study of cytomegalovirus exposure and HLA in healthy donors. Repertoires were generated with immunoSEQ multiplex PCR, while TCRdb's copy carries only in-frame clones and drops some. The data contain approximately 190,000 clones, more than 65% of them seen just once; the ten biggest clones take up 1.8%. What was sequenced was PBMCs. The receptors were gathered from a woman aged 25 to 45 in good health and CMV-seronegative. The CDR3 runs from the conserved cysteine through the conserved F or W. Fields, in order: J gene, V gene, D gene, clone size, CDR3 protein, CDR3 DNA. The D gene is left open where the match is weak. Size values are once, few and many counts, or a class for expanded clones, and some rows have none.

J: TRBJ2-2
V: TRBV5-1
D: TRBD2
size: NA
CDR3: CASRVALAGAGELFF
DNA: TGCGCCAGCAGGGTCGCACTAGCGGGAGCCGGGGAGCTGTTTTTT

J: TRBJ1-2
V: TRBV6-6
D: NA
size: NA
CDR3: CASSFDSYGYTF
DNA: TGTGCCAGCAGTTTTGATAGCTATGGCTACACCTTC

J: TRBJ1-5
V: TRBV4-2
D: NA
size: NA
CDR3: CASSRDRLNQPQHF
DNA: TGTGCCAGCAGCCGCGACAGGCTCAATCAGCCCCAGCATTTT

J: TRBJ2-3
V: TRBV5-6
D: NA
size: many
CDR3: CASSLAWRRADTQYF
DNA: TGTGCCAGCAGCTTGGCCTGGCGGCGGGCAGATACGCAGTATTTT

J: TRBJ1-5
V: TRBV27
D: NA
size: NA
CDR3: CASSSYRGDQPQHF
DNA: TGTGCCAGCAGCTCCTACCGGGGGGATCAGCCCCAGCATTTT

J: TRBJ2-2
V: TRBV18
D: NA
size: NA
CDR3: CASSTGREASGELFF
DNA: TGTGCCAGCTCCACCGGGCGGGAAGCTAGCGGGGAGCTGTTTTTT

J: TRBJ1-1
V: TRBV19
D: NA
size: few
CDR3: CASSTGGNTEAFF
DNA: TGTGCCAGTAGTACTGGCGGAAACACTGAAGCTTTCTTT

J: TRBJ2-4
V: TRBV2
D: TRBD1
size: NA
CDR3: CASSGQGYIQYF
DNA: TGTGCCAGCAGTGGACAGGGGTACATTCAGTACTTC

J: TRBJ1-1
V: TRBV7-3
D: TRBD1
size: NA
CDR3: CASSLSGGENTEAFF
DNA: TGTGCCAGCAGCCTCTCAGGGGGAGAAAACACTGAAGCTTTCTTT

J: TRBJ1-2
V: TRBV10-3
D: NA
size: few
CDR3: CAISEINYGYTF
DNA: TGTGCCATCAGTGAGATAAACTATGGCTACACCTTC

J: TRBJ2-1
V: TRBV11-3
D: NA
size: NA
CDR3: CASSLEHGGSYNEQFF
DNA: TGTGCCAGCAGCTTAGAACATGGGGGGTCCTACAATGAGCAGTTCTTC

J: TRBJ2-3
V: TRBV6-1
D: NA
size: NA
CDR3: CASTQGWVTDTQYF
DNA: TGTGCCAGCACCCAGGGATGGGTCACAGATACGCAGTATTTT

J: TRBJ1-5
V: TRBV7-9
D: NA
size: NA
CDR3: CASSLLTADSNQPQHF
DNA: TGTGCCAGCAGCTTATTGACAGCAGATAGCAATCAGCCCCAGCATTTT

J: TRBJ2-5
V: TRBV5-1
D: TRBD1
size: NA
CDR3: CANTRTGDYQETQYF
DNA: TGCGCCAACACCCGGACAGGGGATTACCAAGAGACCCAGTACTTC

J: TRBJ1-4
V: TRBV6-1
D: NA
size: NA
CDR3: CASSSDIGEKLFF
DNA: TGTGCCAGCAGTTCCGACATTGGGGAAAAACTGTTTTTT

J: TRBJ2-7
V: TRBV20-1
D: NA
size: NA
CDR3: CGGTSWYEQYF
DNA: TGCGGCGGAACTAGCTGGTACGAGCAGTACTTC

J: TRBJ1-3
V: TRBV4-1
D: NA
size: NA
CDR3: CASSHPGHSSGNTIYF
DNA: TGCGCCAGCAGCCATCCGGGACATAGCTCTGGAAACACCATATATTTT

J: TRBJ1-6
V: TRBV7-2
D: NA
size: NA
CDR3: CASSLDMGADSPLHF
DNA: TGTGCCAGCAGCTTAGATATGGGGGCGGATTCACCCCTCCACTTT

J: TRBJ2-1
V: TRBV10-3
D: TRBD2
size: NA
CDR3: CAISGLAGTYNEQFF
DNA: TGTGCCATCAGCGGACTAGCGGGGACCTACAATGAGCAGTTCTTC

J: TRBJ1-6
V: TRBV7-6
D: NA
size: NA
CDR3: CASSLGGGGNSPLHF
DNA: TGTGCCAGCAGCTTAGGTGGGGGGGGTAATTCACCCCTCCACTTT

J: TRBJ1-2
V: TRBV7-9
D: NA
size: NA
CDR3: CASSWTDYGYTF
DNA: TGTGCCAGCAGCTGGACAGATTATGGCTACACCTTC

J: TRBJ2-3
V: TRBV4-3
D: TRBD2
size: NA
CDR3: CASSQGWGLAGADTQYF
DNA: TGCGCCAGCAGCCAAGGGTGGGGGCTAGCGGGAGCAGATACGCAGTATTTT